The T cell receptor (beta chain) described here comes from a study of blood T cells in healthy people across ages (dated by TCRdb to between 2014 and 2016). Study-level background: In model experiments, roughly one uniquely barcoded TCR beta cDNA molecule per two T cells was captured by template switching. To track age-related changes in TCR beta repertoire diversity, the study relied on deep sequencing normalized with unique cDNA molecular identifiers. The donors were split into four age groups: young (average about 15 years), middle-aged (about 40), aged (over 55) and long-lived (more than 80). To avoid experimental bias, donors of different ages were distributed randomly across sequencing lanes. The study analyzed two additional independent replicas of 1 million unique cDNA reads from the same blood draw for two donors, one aged 18 to 29 and one aged 80 or older. Paper-wide results and their limitations: There was a strong correlation between observed TCR beta diversity and the percentage of naive T cells measured by flow cytometry. Observed TCR beta diversity per million T cells fell roughly linearly with age, and a significant reduction was already apparent by age around 44. Estimates of total diversity based on one million sequenced T cells were regarded as lower bounds and as underestimates. Bulk unsorted PBMC profiling prevented conclusive comparison of naive and antigen-experienced compartments. Compared with the aged group, the long-lived group had more naive CD4+ T cells, fewer expanded clones and increased TCR diversity, a pattern suggesting age selection. Because the CMV infection status of the donors was unknown, age-related changes in expanded clonotypes may potentially have been confounded.

The approximately 39 donors, aged about 6 to 95 years, were systemically healthy Caucasian individuals from Russia. Each donor gave about 10 milliliters of peripheral blood, drawn into EDTA-treated Vacutainer tubes. PBMCs were isolated by Ficoll-Paque density-gradient centrifugation, with at least 6.5 million obtained per sample. Trizol reagent was used to extract total RNA from the PBMCs, yielding at least 6 micrograms per sample. For every donor, flow cytometry on a PBMC aliquot measured the percentage of naive CD45RAhigh/CD27high T cells. The junction carries 14 bases between V and J, which are trimmed by 0 bases and 1 base respectively. The CDR3 holds 17 amino acids from the cysteine to the phenylalanine. Just CDR3 DNA is preserved here, 51 bases in frame from base 1. CDR1 is given as SEHNR and CDR2 as FQNEAQ, both from the germline V gene (reference sequence). The protocol used for the library was 5' RACE. TCRdb records Illumina HiSeq 2500 as the sequencer. The second PCR ran for roughly 7 to 12 cycles and used a J-beta primer mix along with a sample-barcoded 5' primer. A unique molecular identifier was introduced onto each TCR beta cDNA molecule by a template-switch 5' adaptor carrying 12 random nucleotides. At least 3 million CDR3-containing paired-end reads were obtained from each sample. First-strand cDNA was synthesized from all RNA with the Mint cDNA synthesis kit, primed by a TRBC-specific oligonucleotide. Following uracil-DNA glycosylase treatment, a first 18-cycle PCR with universal primers M1SS and BC2_uni_R was performed on all cDNA. The study's processing was this. For normalization, 1 million high-quality reads were randomly selected from each sample, with every read carrying a distinct molecular identifier. Instead of being binned into consensus sequences, reads that shared molecular identifiers were thrown out. MiTCR, set to a Q25 quality threshold and the strictest error-elimination algorithm, was used for CDR3 identification, clonotype clustering and error correction. A nonparametric unseen species model with Euler transformation was used to estimate lower-bound total TCR beta diversity. Using fastp at Q25 and MiXCR, TCRdb reprocessed the public reads and kept productive beta chains. Rows with one shared CDR3 protein collapse into an entry with the most common genes and DNA. The V and J calls reflect TCRdb's pipeline rather than the authors' work. This sample lists about a million distinct CDR3 sequences; 30% to 40% were detected once. Less than 15% of the sample is held by the ten biggest clonotypes.

This clonotype was picked up a small number of times. Its recognized antigen is unknown. No per-base quality is available; no much larger clone lies one base away. Source material: blood. The TCR comes from a man aged 18 to 29 in good health. The chain links TRBV7-9 with TRBJ2-3; TRBD2 could be the D gene, as 6 bases match. The bases are TGTGCCAGCAGCTTAGCTCTGGTCGGGGGTCGCACAGATACGCAGTATTTT. Translated, this is CASSLALVGGRTDTQYF.